Below, one TCR beta chain is given with its context. Its antigen is currently unknown. This sample stems from a study of Ad26.COV2.S vaccination and SARS-CoV-2 variants. Regarding the study as a whole: Responses of spike-specific T cells (both CD8+ and CD4+) reportedly showed substantial breadth after vaccination. The TCR-based breadth and depth measures might underestimate overall T cell responses.

Produced via immunoSEQ multiplex PCR; TCRdb's table is partial and in-frame only. This table holds approximately 140,000 clones, 75% to 90% found once. The CDR3 extends over 15 amino acids. V was shortened by 5 bases and J by 1 base, with 14 bases between the two germline ends. Germline CDR1 and CDR2: SGHVS and FNYEAQ. The chain recombines TRBV7-6 with TRBJ2-5; D may match TRBD1 or TRBD2 (5 bases each). This clonotype was obtained from a human donor who had recovered from COVID-19. Source: peripheral blood, taken after recovery from COVID-19. Here the CDR3 reads CASSNPWGSQETQYF. The CDR3 DNA sequence: TGTGCCAGCAGCAACCCCTGGGGGAGCCAAGAGACCCAGTACTTC.